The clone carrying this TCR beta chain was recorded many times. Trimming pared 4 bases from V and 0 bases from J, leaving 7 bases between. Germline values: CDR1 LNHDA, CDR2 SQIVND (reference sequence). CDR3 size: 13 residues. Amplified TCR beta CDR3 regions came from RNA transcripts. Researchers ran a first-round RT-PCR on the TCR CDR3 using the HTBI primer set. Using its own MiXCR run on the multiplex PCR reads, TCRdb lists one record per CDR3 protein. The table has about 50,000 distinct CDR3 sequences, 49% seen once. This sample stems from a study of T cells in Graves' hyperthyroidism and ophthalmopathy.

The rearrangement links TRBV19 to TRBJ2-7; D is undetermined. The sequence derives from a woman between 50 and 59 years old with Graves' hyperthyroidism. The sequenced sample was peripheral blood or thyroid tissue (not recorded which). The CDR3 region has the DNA TGTGCCAGTAGTACGGCCCCCTCCTACGAGCAGTACTTC. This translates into CASSTAPSYEQYF.